One and the same sample provided the 12 T cell receptor beta chains below, sequenced in a study of T cell repertoires in cytomegalovirus infection. TCRdb redid the calling of the reads with MiXCR, one entry per CDR3 protein. The sample lists around 100,000 distinct CDR3 sequences, roughly 9.1% occurring once. No antigens are known for them. Sequencing was performed on PBMCs, sequenced either directly or after in vitro stimulation (not recorded which). Every receptor here comes from a human donor in good health (CMV status not recorded). Some clones in this sample may be carry-over from other donors' samples.

This clonotype was detected many times. This rearrangement joins TRBV30 to TRBJ1-5; D is perhaps TRBD1 (6 bases). CDR1 is GTSNPN and CDR2 is SVGIG in the germline V gene (reference sequence). The CDR3 has 13 amino acids. V dropped 1 base and J dropped 6 bases, with 10 bases sitting between them. The CDR3 protein is CAWSGQGGQPQHF. CDR3 sequence (DNA): TGTGCCTGGAGTGGCCAAGGGGGTCAGCCCCAGCATTTT.

This clonotype was seen a handful of times. J is TRBJ2-3 and V is TRBV19; TRBD1 might be the D (5 bases). Germline V gene lookup returns CDR1 LNHDA and CDR2 SQIVND (reference sequence). The V gene lost 5 bases and the J gene lost 0 bases, with 15 bases spanning the gap. This CDR3 spans 16 amino acids. The CDR3 protein is CASSATGFSSTDTQYF. DNA for the CDR3: TGTGCCAGTAGTGCAACAGGATTTTCTAGCACAGATACGCAGTATTTT.

The chain links TRBV19 to TRBJ2-1, with 9 bases aligning to TRBD2. V dropped 6 bases and J dropped 3; count of bases not matched to a gene: 6. Germline V gene sequence: CDR1 LNHDA, CDR2 SQIVND (reference sequence). The CDR3 has 15 amino acids. DNA for the CDR3: TGTGCCAGTAGGATTAGCGGGAGAGGCTACAATGAGCAGTTCTTC. Translating gives CASRISGRGYNEQFF.

This clonotype was seen only a few times. The chain employs TRBV7-3 and TRBJ2-4; no definite D call. Germline CDR1 and CDR2: SGHTA and FQGTGA. The length of the CDR3 is 18 residues. Trimming shortened V by 5 bases and J by 1 base, and 21 bases separated the two germline ends. The DNA of the CDR3 is TGTGCCAGCAGCCTCTCATTAAGGGCACTGTTGGCCAAAAACATTCAGTACTTC. Translation: CASSLSLRALLAKNIQYF.

The V gene is TRBV4-1, the J gene TRBJ2-3; weak D call: TRBD2 (5 bases). Deletions cut 1 base from V and 0 bases from J, with 11 bases between. This CDR3 is 16 amino acids long. Per the germline V gene, CDR1 is MGHRA and CDR2 is YSYEKL. The CDR3 DNA follows: TGCGCCAGCAGCCAAGTGCTAGCTGCTAGCACAGATACGCAGTATTTT. It is translated as CASSQVLAASTDTQYF.

This clonotype was seen more than once but under ten times. V usage is TRBV20-1 and J usage is TRBJ1-5, with D tentatively TRBD1 (5 bases). The germline gives CDR1 DFQATT, CDR2 SNEGSKA (reference sequence). The CDR3 has 12 amino acids. V gave up 2 bases and J gave up 5 bases, with 7 bases separating them. The CDR3 DNA is TGCAGTGCTAGAAGAGGGGATCAGCCCCAGCATTTT. Translation gives CSARRGDQPQHF.

The J gene is TRBJ1-2, the V gene TRBV15, with 7 nucleotides matching TRBD1. This CDR3 comprises 14 residues. CDR1 and CDR2 from the germline V gene are LNHNV and YYDKDF (reference sequence). V shed 1 base, J shed 3 bases, and the junction held 2 bases outside the gene matches. The DNA for the CDR3 is TGTGCCACCAGCAGAGGTGGGACAGACTATGGCTACACCTTC. Amino acid sequence: CATSRGGTDYGYTF.

The chain has TRBV29-1 and TRBJ1-2; 8 bases align to TRBD1. The CDR3 spans 11 residues. CDR1 is SQVTM, CDR2 ANQGSEA, per germline. The J segment lost 13 bases and the V segment lost 4 bases, leaving 8 bases of the junction unmatched. DNA for the CDR3: TGCAGCGTTGCCGCGGAACAGGGGGGCACCTTC. It encodes CSVAAEQGGTF.

Many counts were recorded for this clonotype. The rearrangement joins TRBV7-2 to TRBJ2-2; D is ambiguous. Germline CDR1 is SGHTA and CDR2 is FQGNSA. The V end was cut by 5 bases, the J end by 1 base, with 14 bases between. The CDR3 consists of 16 residues. CDR3 protein: CASSRSSVKNTGELFF. CDR3 coding DNA: TGTGCCAGCAGCCGCAGCTCAGTCAAGAACACCGGGGAGCTGTTTTTT.

This chain links TRBV15 with TRBJ2-4; 8 bases line up with TRBD1. The junction had 10 bases not matched to a gene; V was cut back by 9 bases and J by 0 bases. This CDR3 comprises 16 residues. Germline V lookup: CDR1 LNHNV, CDR2 YYDKDF (reference sequence). The CDR3 sequence is CATRQGIGVAKNIQYF. DNA for the CDR3: TGTGCCACTCGACAGGGGATCGGAGTAGCCAAAAACATTCAGTACTTC.

The table lists this clonotype with many counts. The chain couples TRBV6-1 to TRBJ2-2; 12 nucleotides match TRBD2. The V gene end was trimmed by 7 bases and the J gene end by 3 bases; junction bases not matched to a gene: 6. CDR1 is MNHNS and CDR2 is SASEGT in the germline V gene. The CDR3 contains 16 residues. The CDR3 spells CASILGTSGHTGELFF. Here the CDR3 DNA reads TGTGCCAGCATCCTAGGGACTAGCGGGCACACCGGGGAGCTGTTTTTT.

The chain links TRBV7-8 to TRBJ1-6; TRBD1 agrees at 7 bases. The germline CDR1 and CDR2 sequences are SGHVS and FQNEAQ. V lost 7 bases to trimming and J lost 10 bases; unmatched junction nucleotides: 7. CDR3 length equals 13 residues. In DNA, the CDR3 is TGTGCCAGCAAGGAGGGGGCAGGATCACCCCTCCACTTT. As protein: CASKEGAGSPLHF.